This T cell receptor (beta chain) is from a study of Ad26.COV2.S vaccination and SARS-CoV-2 variants. Overall study findings and caveats: Vaccinated individuals (as opposed to placebo recipients) had higher spike-specific TCR breadth. Those who received vaccine or placebo ended up with similar non-spike TCR breadth.

Details on this clone: Its antigen is not known.

Per the germline V gene, CDR1 is SGHRS and CDR2 is YFSETQ. V shed 3 bases and J shed 3 bases, with 10 bases lying between them. The CDR3 has 13 residues. TCRdb keeps only in-frame clones here, not all; method: immunoSEQ multiplex PCR. Of some 320,000 clones in the sample, 70% to 90% were seen once. Treatment indicated: 15 to 20 received Ad26.COV2.S at low or high dose, single or two shots; 5 received placebo; per-sample allocation not given. Vaccine and placebo recipients were sampled on day 63 after the first injection. An Ad26 vector expressing Wuhan-strain SARS-CoV-2 spike served as the vaccine. The sequence was obtained from a person between 18 and 60 years old who received the Ad26.COV2.S COVID-19 vaccine or a placebo. The rearrangement uses TRBV5-1 and TRBJ2-7; D is possibly TRBD2 (6 bases). Material: peripheral blood, obtained in a trial of Ad26.COV2.S vaccine versus placebo. CDR3 nucleotide sequence: TGCGCCAGCAGCTCCTCCGGGAGCTACGAGCAGTACTTC. This gives the protein CASSSSGSYEQYF.